This entry features one T cell receptor (beta chain) sequence. As yet, its antigen is unknown. Assay used: immunoSEQ multiplex PCR; TCRdb lists only in-frame clones, some missing. In the table there are some 80,000 clones, about nine tenths of which are singletons. These data are taken from a study of human versus mouse CDR3 diversity and MHC coevolution. Study-wide points: In humans, T-cell selection involved 6 or 7 MHC II alleles. Among all groups, most of the three human donors showed least clonal inequality. On average, humans showed more CDR3 deletions and insertions than mice.

Sorting isolated naive CD4 T cells lacking CD45RO and expressing CD62L. The sequenced sample was naive CD4+ T cells from blood. This sample's subset: CD45RO-negative CD62L-positive naive CD4 T cells. This clonotype was sampled from a person aged 25 to 69 in good health.

The CDR3 DNA is TGTGCCAGCACGAGGGTCGAATCCTACGAGCAGTACTTC. Its translation is CASTRVESYEQYF. V and J are TRBV6-6 and TRBJ2-7; a possible D gene is TRBD2 (5 bases). The CDR3 runs 13 residues. Trimming left V 7 bases short and J 1 base short, with 11 bases between. Germline-derived CDR1 and CDR2 are MNHNY and SVGAGI (reference sequence).